This entry describes one T cell receptor beta chain. Only one count was recorded for this clone. Which antigen it targets is not known. Per-nucleotide qualities are absent, and no much larger clonotype sits a single base away. The data are from a study of CD39 and CD103 CD8 tumor-infiltrating T cells (dated by TCRdb to between 2017 and 2018). In the study overall: Repertoire comparisons were shown for an HPV-positive HNSCC, an HPV-negative HNSCC, an ovarian cancer and a melanoma patient. Repertoires of CD8 TIL subsets defined by CD103 and CD39 were compared with peripheral memory CD8 T cells by TCRbeta CDR3 deep sequencing.

The junction carries 11 bases between V and J, which are trimmed by 4 bases and 5 bases respectively. Including the terminal cysteine and phenylalanine, the CDR3 comprises 14 residues. Solely the CDR3 DNA is kept, with 42 bases framed from the first base. CDR1 and CDR2, looked up from the germline V gene, are ENHRY and SYGVKD. The research as a whole found: Clonotypes from DN TILs largely overlapped with peripheral memory CD8 repertoires, while clonotypes from DP TILs were only rarely found in blood or uninvolved lymph node. Compared with DN and SP CD8 TILs and with blood memory CD8 T cells, DP CD8 TILs appeared more oligoclonal, with the top 30 clonotypes covering roughly 55-90%.

At the time of sample collection the patients were not on therapy, although prior treatments varied from chemotherapy, radiotherapy, surgery and immunotherapy to no treatment. After thawing, cells were enriched for T lymphocytes using a negative-selection kit, and EpCAM beads were added for tumor-infiltrating lymphocytes. For the CD8 TIL subsets, CD3+CD4-CD8+CD45RA- cells were FACS-sorted and divided into DN, SP and DP based on their expression of CD39 and CD103. Tumor specimens were minced, digested for 1 h with hyaluronidase, collagenase and DNase, filtered, enriched by Ficoll and cryopreserved. Populations were sorted to about 99% purity on a FACSAria II, and cell pellets were frozen for TCR sequencing without culture. For each subset, between roughly 10,000 and 110,000 sorted cells were used for genomic DNA extraction with the DNeasy Blood and Tissue Kit. TCRbeta V-J or V-D-J regions were sequenced and mapped by the immunoSEQ service, with coverage above 10x per sample. Under the source paper's analysis protocol: Analysis was restricted to productive rearrangements exported from the immunoSEQ Analyzer platform, and clonality was assessed using the 500 most abundant clones. Repertoire overlap between populations was quantified with the Morisita-Horn similarity index and the Jaccard index. Morisita-Horn similarity between CD8 T-cell subset TCR repertoires was measured in over 5 cancer patients. In its TCRdb copy, this immuneACCESS table keeps in-frame sequences only and misses some clones. Where compared with another copy, unresolved V genes explain less than half of these, and the others have no known cause. V, J and clone size were drawn from that table, and D and trimming were deduced from the DNA. This sample holds under 4,500 clones; approximately 63% were observed only once. The top ten clonotypes cover 25% of the sample.

The sequenced sample was CD39- CD103- CD8+ T cells sorted from the tumor. According to the study, the label for this sample's cell subset or site signals: CD103-CD39- double-negative CD45RA- CD8 T cells. Rearrangement joined TRBV10-3 to TRBJ1-4, and possibly TRBD1, on 6 matching bases. This clonotype was sampled from a human donor with head and neck squamous cell carcinoma. The CDR3 reads as follows: CAISGGHVNEKLFF. The bases read TGTGCCATCAGTGGGGGACATGTGAATGAAAAACTGTTTTTT.